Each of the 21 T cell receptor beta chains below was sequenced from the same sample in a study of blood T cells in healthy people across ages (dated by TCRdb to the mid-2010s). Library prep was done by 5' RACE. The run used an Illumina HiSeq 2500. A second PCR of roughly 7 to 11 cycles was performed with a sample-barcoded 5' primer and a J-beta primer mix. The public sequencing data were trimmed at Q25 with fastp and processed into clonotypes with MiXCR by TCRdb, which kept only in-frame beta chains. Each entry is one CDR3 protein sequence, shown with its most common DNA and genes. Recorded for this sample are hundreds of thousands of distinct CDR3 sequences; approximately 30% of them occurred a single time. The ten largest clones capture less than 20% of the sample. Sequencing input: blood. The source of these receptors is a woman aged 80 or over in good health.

This CDR3 is CSARGPGGHEQYF. Here the CDR3 DNA reads TGCAGTGCTAGAGGTCCCGGAGGTCACGAGCAGTACTTC. This chain links TRBV20-1 with TRBJ2-5; D may be TRBD2 (5 bases). The J call may be mistaken, given a closer DNA end match to TRBJ2-7. Germline-derived CDR1 and CDR2 are DFQATT and SNEGSKA (reference sequence). The CDR3 totals 13 residues.

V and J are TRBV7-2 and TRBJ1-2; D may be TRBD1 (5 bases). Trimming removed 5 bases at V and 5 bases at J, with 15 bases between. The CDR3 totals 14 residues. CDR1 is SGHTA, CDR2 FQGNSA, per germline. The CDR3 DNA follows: TGTGCCAGCAGCCGAGGAGGGGCAGAGTATGGCTACACCTTC. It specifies CASSRGGAEYGYTF.

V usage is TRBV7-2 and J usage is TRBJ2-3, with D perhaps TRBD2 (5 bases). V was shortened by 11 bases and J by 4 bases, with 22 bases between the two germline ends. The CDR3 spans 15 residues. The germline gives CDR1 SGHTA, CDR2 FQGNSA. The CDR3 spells CAWSVLGAAPDTQYF. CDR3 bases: TGTGCCTGGAGTGTACTAGGAGCAGCCCCAGATACGCAGTATTTT.

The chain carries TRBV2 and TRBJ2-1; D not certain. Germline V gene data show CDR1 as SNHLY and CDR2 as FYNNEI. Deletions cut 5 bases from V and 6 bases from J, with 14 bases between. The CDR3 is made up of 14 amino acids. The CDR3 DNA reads TGTGCCAGCAGTCCCCTAAAGGGCCGCAATGAGCAGTTCTTC. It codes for CASSPLKGRNEQFF. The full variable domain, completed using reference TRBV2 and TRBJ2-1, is EPEVTQTPSHQVTQMGQEVILRCVPISNHLYFYWYRQILGQKVEFLVSFYNNEISEKSEIFDDQFSVERPDGSNFTLKIRSTKLEDSAMYFCASSPLKGRNEQFFGPGTRLTVL.

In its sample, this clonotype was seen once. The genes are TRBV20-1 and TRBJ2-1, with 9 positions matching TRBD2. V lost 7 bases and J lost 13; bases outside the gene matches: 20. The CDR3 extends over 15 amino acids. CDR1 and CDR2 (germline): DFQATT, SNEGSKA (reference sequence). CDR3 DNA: TGCAGTGATAGTGCCCTAGCGGGGATGGGGGAGACCCAGTTCTTC. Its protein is CSDSALAGMGETQFF.

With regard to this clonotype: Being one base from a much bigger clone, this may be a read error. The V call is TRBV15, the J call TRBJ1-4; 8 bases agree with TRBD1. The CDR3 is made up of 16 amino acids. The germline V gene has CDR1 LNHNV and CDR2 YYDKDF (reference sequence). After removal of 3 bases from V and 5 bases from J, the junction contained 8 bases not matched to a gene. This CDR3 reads CATSRSVQGGNEKLFF. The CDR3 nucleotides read TGTGCCACCAGCAGGAGTGTACAGGGGGGGAATGAAAAACTGTTTTTT.

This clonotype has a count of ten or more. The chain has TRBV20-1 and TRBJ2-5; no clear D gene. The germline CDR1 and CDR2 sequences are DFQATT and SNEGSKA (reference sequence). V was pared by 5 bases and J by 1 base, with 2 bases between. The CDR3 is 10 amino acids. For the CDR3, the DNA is TGCAGTGCTGCCCAAGAGACCCAGTACTTC. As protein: CSAAQETQYF.

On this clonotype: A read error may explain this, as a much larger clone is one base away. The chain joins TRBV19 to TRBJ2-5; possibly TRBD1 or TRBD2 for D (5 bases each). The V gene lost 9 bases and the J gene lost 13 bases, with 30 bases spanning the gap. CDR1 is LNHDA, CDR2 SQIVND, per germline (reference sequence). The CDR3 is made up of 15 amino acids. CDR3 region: CASSFSGRGDYERYF. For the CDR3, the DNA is TGTGCCAGCTCGTTTTCGGGTAGAGGGGATTACGAGCGGTACTTC.

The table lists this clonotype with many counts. CDR3 bases: TGTGCCTGGAGTCCCGGGAGGGGGCCAGGCGAGCAGTACTTC. It yields the protein CAWSPGRGPGEQYF. The chain employs TRBV30 and TRBJ2-7, with D perhaps TRBD2 (8 bases). The CDR3 totals 14 residues. The germline V and J ends were trimmed by 2 bases and 6 bases, with 17 bases remaining between them. Germline values: CDR1 GTSNPN, CDR2 SVGIG (reference sequence). Full variable domain (rest looked up from reference TRBV30 and TRBJ2-7): SQTIHQWPATLVQPVGSPLSLECTVEGTSNPNLYWYRQAAGRGLQLLFYSVGIGQISSEVPQNLSASRPQDRQFILSSKKLLLSDSGFYLCAWSPGRGPGEQYFGPGTRLTVT.

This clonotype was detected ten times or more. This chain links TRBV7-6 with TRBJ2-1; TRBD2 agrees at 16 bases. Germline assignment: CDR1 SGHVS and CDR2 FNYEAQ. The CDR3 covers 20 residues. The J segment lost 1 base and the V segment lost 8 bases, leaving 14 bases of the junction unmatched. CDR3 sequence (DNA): TGTGCCAGCGGGGGGGTTGGGACTAGCGGGGGGGCACGGTCCTACAATGAGCAGTTCTTC. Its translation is CASGGVGTSGGARSYNEQFF.

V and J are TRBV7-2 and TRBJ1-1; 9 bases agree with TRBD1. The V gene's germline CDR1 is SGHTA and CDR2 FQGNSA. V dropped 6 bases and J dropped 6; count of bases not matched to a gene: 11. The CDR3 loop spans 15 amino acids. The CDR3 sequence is CASRSRVTGGAEAFF. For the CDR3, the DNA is TGTGCCAGCAGATCAAGGGTGACAGGGGGTGCTGAAGCTTTCTTT. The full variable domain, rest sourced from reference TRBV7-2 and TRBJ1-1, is GAGVSQSPSNKVTEKGKDVELRCDPISGHTALYWYRQSLGQGLEFLIYFQGNSAPDKSGLPSDRFSAERTGGSVSTLTIQRTQQEDSAVYLCASRSRVTGGAEAFFGQGTRLTVV.

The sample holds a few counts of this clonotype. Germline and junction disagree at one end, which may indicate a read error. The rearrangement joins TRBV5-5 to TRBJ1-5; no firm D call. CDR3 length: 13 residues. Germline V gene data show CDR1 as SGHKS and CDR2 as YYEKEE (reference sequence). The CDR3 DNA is TGTGCCAGCAGCTTGTCTGTGGTCCAGCCCCGGCATTTT. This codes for CASSLSVVQPRHF.

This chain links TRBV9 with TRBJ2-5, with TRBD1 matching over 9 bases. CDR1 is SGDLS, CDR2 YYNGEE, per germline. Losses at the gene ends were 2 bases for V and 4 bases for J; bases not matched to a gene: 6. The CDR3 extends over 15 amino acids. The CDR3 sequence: CASSVSSGQGETQYF. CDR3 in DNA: TGTGCCAGCAGCGTGTCCTCGGGACAGGGAGAGACCCAGTACTTC. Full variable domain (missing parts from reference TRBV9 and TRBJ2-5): DSGVTQTPKHLITATGQRVTLRCSPRSGDLSVYWYQQSLDQGLQFLIQYYNGEERAKGNILERFSAQQFPDLHSELNLSSLELGDSALYFCASSVSSGQGETQYFGPGTRLLVL.

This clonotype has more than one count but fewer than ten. CDR3 loop: CSARPGGLGNQPQHF. The CDR3 DNA follows: TGCAGTGCCAGACCAGGGGGCTTGGGCAATCAGCCCCAGCATTTT. The V gene is TRBV20-1, the J gene TRBJ1-5; TRBD1 agrees at 8 bases. Germline CDR1 reads DFQATT; CDR2 reads SNEGSKA (reference sequence). The CDR3 spans 15 residues. Trimming took 6 bases from V and 2 from J; bases not matched to a gene: 9.

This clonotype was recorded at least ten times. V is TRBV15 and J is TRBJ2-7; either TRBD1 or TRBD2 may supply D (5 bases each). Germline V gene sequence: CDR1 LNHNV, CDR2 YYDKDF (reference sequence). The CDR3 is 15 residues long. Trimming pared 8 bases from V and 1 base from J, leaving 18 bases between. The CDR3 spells CATSSPGTASYEQYF. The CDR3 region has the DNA TGTGCCACCTCCTCCCCCGGGACGGCTTCCTACGAGCAGTACTTC.

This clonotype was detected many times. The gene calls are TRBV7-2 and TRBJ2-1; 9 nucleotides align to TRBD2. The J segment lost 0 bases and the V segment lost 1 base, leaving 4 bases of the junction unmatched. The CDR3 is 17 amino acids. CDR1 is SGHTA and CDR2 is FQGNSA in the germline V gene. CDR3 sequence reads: CASSLEVSGSSYNEQFF. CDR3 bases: TGTGCCAGCAGCTTAGAGGTTAGCGGGAGCTCCTACAATGAGCAGTTCTTC.

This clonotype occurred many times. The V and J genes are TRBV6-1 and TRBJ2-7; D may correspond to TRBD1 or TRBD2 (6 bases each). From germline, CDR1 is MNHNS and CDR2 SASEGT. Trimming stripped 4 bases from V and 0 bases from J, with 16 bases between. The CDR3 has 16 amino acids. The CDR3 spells CASSGRRGASSYEQYF. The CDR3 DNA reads TGTGCCAGCAGTGGTAGAAGGGGGGCGAGCTCCTACGAGCAGTACTTC.

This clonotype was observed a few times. For the CDR3, the DNA is TGTGCCAGCAGCTACACCGGACTGAACACTGAAGCTTTCTTT. It translates to CASSYTGLNTEAFF. The rearrangement uses TRBV7-9 and TRBJ1-1; unclear D gene. This CDR3 has 14 amino acids. Germline V gene lookup returns CDR1 SEHNR and CDR2 FQNEAQ (reference sequence). The germline V and J ends were trimmed by 4 bases and 0 bases, with 9 bases remaining between them.

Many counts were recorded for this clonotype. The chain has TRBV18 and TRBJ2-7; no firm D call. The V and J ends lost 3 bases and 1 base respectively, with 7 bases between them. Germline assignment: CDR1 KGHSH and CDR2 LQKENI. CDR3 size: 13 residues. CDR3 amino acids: CASSPSESYEQYF. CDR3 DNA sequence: TGTGCCAGCTCACCTTCGGAATCCTACGAGCAGTACTTC.

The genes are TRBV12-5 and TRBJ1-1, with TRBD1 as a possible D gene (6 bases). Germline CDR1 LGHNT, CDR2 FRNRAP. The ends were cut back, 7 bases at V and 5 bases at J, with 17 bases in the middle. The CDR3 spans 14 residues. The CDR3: CASATGGRRTEAFF. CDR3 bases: TGTGCTAGTGCCACGGGGGGGCGGAGGACTGAAGCTTTCTTT. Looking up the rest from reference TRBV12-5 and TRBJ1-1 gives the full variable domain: DARVTQTPRHKVTEMGQEVTMRCQPILGHNTVFWYRQTMMQGLELLAYFRNRAPLDDSGMPKDRFSAEMPDATLATLKIQPSEPRDSAVYFCASATGGRRTEAFFGQGTRLTVV.

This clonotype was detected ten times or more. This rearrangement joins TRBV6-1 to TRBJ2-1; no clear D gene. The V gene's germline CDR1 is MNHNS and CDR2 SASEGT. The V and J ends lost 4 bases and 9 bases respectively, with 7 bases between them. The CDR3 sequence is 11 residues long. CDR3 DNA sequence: TGTGCCAGCAGTGCGGAAGTTGAGCAGTTCTTC. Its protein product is CASSAEVEQFF.